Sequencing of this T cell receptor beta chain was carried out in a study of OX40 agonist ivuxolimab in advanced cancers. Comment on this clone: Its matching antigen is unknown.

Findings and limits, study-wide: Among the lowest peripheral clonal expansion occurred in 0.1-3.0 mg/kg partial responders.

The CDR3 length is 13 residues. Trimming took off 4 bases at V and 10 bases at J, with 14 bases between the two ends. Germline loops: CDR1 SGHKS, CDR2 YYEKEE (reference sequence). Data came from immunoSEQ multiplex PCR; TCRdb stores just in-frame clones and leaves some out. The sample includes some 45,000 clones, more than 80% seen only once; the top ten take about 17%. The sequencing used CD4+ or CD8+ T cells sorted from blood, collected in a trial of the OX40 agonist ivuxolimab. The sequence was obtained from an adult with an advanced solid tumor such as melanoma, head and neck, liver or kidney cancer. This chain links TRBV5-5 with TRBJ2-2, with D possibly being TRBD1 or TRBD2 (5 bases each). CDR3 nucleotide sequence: TGTGCCAGCAGCCATGGGTCCGGGACGGAGCTGTTTTTT. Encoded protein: CASSHGSGTELFF.